This entry lists 2 T cell receptor beta chains sequenced from one sample in a study of T cell responses to AZD1222 COVID-19 vaccine. Repertoires were generated with immunoSEQ multiplex PCR, while TCRdb's copy carries only in-frame clones and drops some. This table holds about 130,000 clones, roughly 80% found once. Sequencing used peripheral blood, obtained on day 0 of AZD1222 vaccination. The receptors here all came from an adult in good health.

This chain joins TRBV15 and TRBJ1-1, with 9 bases that match TRBD1. CDR3 length: 15 residues. Per the germline V gene, CDR1 is LNHNV and CDR2 is YYDKDF (reference sequence). V trimming: 5 bases; J trimming: 4 bases; junction bases outside the gene matches: 8. The DNA for the CDR3 is TGTGCCACCAGCGCCGCCGGGACAGGGACCACTGAAGCTTTCTTT. Translated: CATSAAGTGTTEAFF.

The chain recombines TRBV6-5 with TRBJ1-2; D is perhaps TRBD1 (6 bases). The V end lost 8 bases, the J end lost 7 bases, and 14 bases lay between the germline ends. The germline CDR1 and CDR2 sequences are MNHEY and SVGAGI. CDR3 size: 12 residues. Here the CDR3 reads CASQGPKGGYTF. The CDR3 DNA reads TGTGCCAGCCAGGGGCCAAAGGGTGGCTACACCTTC.